The present T cell receptor (beta chain) was sequenced within a study of shared clonotypes between healthy human individuals. Study in general: Aged between 18 and 49, the donors were two women and three men.

A note on this clone: Its specificity is not known.

The study, taken as a whole, reports: Only blood was sampled, and tissue TCR repertoires likely differ from blood ones. Clonotype sharing among donors was expected to depend on sequencing depth. Donors were few, which limited the genetic and exposure-history diversity represented.

This table comes from immunoSEQ multiplex PCR, and its TCRdb copy is limited to in-frame clones, with some not included. This table has about half a million clones, around 80% appearing once. CDR1 and CDR2 from the germline V gene are GTSNPN and SVGIG (reference sequence). The CDR3 runs to 14 residues. V lost 0 bases, J lost 7 bases, and 9 bases stayed unmatched. Sequenced input: PBMCs. This clonotype was sampled from a woman between 35 and 50 years old in good health. Some clones in this sample may be carry-over from other donors' samples. This chain links TRBV30 with TRBJ2-7; 7 bases fit TRBD2. CDR3: CAWSVRGVMREQYF. The CDR3 nucleotides read TGTGCCTGGAGTGTACGGGGGGTAATGCGTGAGCAGTACTTC.